A selection of T cell receptor beta chains follows, all from one sample in a study of T cells in Graves' hyperthyroidism and ophthalmopathy. TCRdb processed the multiplex PCR reads anew with MiXCR; each CDR3 protein has one entry. The sample lists around 350,000 distinct CDR3 sequences; less than 20% were seen once. Specimen: blood. Source of these receptors: a young woman with Graves' hyperthyroidism that later progressed to Graves' ophthalmopathy. Each CDR3 is given with its conserved first and last residue. D genes are given only for firm matches. Not all rows give a size; the values are once, few, many and, for expanded clones, a class.

clone size	V gene	J gene	D gene	CDR3 length	CDR3 protein	CDR3 DNA
few	TRBV4-1	TRBJ1-6	-	13	CASSQNRNSPLHF	TGCGCCAGCAGCCAAAACAGAAATTCACCCCTCCACTTT
-	TRBV12-3/TRBV12-4	TRBJ1-4	TRBD1	15	CASTSTGTVYEKLFF	TGTGCCAGCACCTCCACGGGGACAGTATACGAAAAACTGTTTTTT
many	TRBV28	TRBJ2-6	-	16	CASSPPRGSGANVLTF	TGTGCCAGCAGCCCTCCAAGGGGGTCTGGGGCCAACGTCCTGACTTTC
few	TRBV6-2/TRBV6-3	TRBJ2-3	-	11	CASRRWERQYF	TGTGCCAGCCGACGGTGGGAGCGGCAGTATTTT
-	TRBV29-1	TRBJ2-2	-	11	CSATAGGELFF	TGCAGCGCGACCGCGGGAGGGGAGCTGTTTTTT
few	TRBV6-1	TRBJ2-7	TRBD1	15	CASTEKDRGTYEQYF	TGTGCCAGCACCGAGAAGGACAGGGGGACCTACGAGCAGTACTTC
few	TRBV4-2	TRBJ2-2	TRBD1	16	CASSQALTGVTGELFF	TGTGCCAGCAGCCAAGCCCTGACAGGGGTGACCGGGGAGCTGTTTTTT
many	TRBV28	TRBJ2-7	TRBD1	15	CASSLSGTAPYEQYF	TGTGCCAGCAGTTTGTCCGGGACAGCTCCCTACGAGCAGTACTTC
few	TRBV6-5	TRBJ2-3	TRBD2	18	CASSYFSIAGVSTDTQYF	TGTGCCAGCAGTTACTTCTCCATAGCGGGAGTGTCGACAGATACGCAGTATTTT
many	TRBV18	TRBJ2-7	TRBD1	15	CASSPGQGKIYEQYF	TGTGCCAGCTCACCAGGACAGGGGAAGATCTACGAGCAGTACTTC
many	TRBV7-6	TRBJ2-2	-	17	CASSGRRTDFGTGELFF	TGTGCCAGCAGCGGAAGGAGGACCGACTTCGGGACCGGGGAGCTGTTTTTT
once	TRBV6-1	TRBJ2-1	-	17	CASTQSLATSSYNEQFF	TGTGCCAGCACCCAAAGCCTAGCGACGAGCTCCTACAATGAGCAGTTCTTC
many	TRBV27	TRBJ2-7	TRBD2	15	CASSLGLAGLGEQYF	TGTGCCAGCAGTTTAGGGTTAGCGGGGCTTGGGGAGCAGTACTTC
few	TRBV28	TRBJ2-3	TRBD2	16	CASSPQGLAGADTQYF	TGTGCCAGCAGCCCCCAGGGACTAGCGGGGGCAGATACGCAGTATTTT
-	TRBV6-2/TRBV6-3	TRBJ2-7	-	14	CASSPERDSYEQYF	TGTGCCAGCAGTCCCGAACGGGACTCCTACGAGCAGTACTTC
many	TRBV7-6	TRBJ2-1	TRBD2	18	CASSLASRLATTYNEQFF	TGTGCCAGCAGCTTAGCGTCTCGACTAGCGACCACCTACAATGAGCAGTTCTTC
-	TRBV6-2/TRBV6-3	TRBJ2-7	-	13	CASTQGGNYEQYF	TGTGCCAGTACTCAGGGGGGCAACTACGAGCAGTACTTC
many	TRBV2	TRBJ2-2	TRBD1	15	CASGSPGGRTGELFF	TGTGCCAGCGGTTCGCCAGGGGGCCGTACCGGGGAGCTGTTTTTT
many	TRBV5-1	TRBJ2-1	-	15	CASSLSGLASNEQFF	TGCGCCAGCAGCTTGAGCGGACTGGCAAGCAATGAGCAGTTCTTC
once	TRBV19	TRBJ2-3	-	14	CASSIEGRTDTQYF	TGTGCCAGTAGTATAGAGGGCAGGACGGATACGCAGTATTTT
-	TRBV20-1	TRBJ2-7	-	13	CSASLGQTYEQYF	TGCAGTGCTAGCCTCGGACAGACTTACGAGCAGTACTTC
many	TRBV5-1	TRBJ2-7	TRBD1	14	CASRTGISTYEQYF	TGCGCCAGCAGGACAGGGATTTCTACCTACGAGCAGTACTTC
many	TRBV2	TRBJ2-7	TRBD1	14	CASVRGPLSNEQYF	TGTGCCAGCGTCAGGGGGCCCTTAAGCAACGAGCAGTACTTC
many	TRBV6-1	TRBJ2-7	-	12	CASGGLSYEQYF	TGTGCCAGCGGGGGACTTTCCTACGAGCAGTACTTC
many	TRBV14	TRBJ2-7	-	13	CASSQGSGYEQYF	TGTGCCAGCAGCCAGGGATCGGGATACGAGCAGTACTTC
many	TRBV29-1	TRBJ1-6	-	15	CSVVPPHDFNSPLHF	TGCAGCGTTGTTCCGCCGCACGACTTTAATTCACCCCTCCACTTT
-	TRBV12-3/TRBV12-4	TRBJ2-1	-	13	CASSLQLANEQFF	TGTGCCAGCAGTTTACAACTAGCAAATGAGCAGTTCTTC
many	TRBV18	TRBJ1-5	-	15	CASSPLAGTSEPQHF	TGTGCCAGCTCACCACTGGCCGGCACTTCTGAGCCCCAGCATTTT